The sequence of this T cell receptor (beta chain) was determined in a study of CD8 T cells in ankylosing spondylitis. Findings and limits, study-wide: Disease-associated clones were CD8+ and fairly uncommon in peripheral blood.

V lost 4 bases, J lost 9 bases, and 5 bases stayed unmatched. The CDR3 sequence is 15 residues long. Germline-derived CDR1 and CDR2 are SGHRS and YFSETQ. Preparation of TCR beta libraries was done by quantitative 5'-RACE with molecular barcodes. TCRdb ran MiXCR on the 5' RACE reads and lists one entry per CDR3 protein. Of approximately 42,000 distinct CDR3 sequences listed, approximately 11% are singletons. In its sample, this clonotype was seen many times. Its specificity is not known. This clonotype originated in a male donor with ankylosing spondylitis or in good health (not recorded which). Sequencing was carried out using blood, either unsorted or a sorted T cell fraction (not recorded which). The chain combines TRBV5-1 with TRBJ2-1, with 15 nucleotides matching TRBD2. Written as DNA, the CDR3 is TGCGCCAGCAGCCCGGGACTAGCGGGGGGCCGTGAGCAGTTCTTC. Translation: CASSPGLAGGREQFF.